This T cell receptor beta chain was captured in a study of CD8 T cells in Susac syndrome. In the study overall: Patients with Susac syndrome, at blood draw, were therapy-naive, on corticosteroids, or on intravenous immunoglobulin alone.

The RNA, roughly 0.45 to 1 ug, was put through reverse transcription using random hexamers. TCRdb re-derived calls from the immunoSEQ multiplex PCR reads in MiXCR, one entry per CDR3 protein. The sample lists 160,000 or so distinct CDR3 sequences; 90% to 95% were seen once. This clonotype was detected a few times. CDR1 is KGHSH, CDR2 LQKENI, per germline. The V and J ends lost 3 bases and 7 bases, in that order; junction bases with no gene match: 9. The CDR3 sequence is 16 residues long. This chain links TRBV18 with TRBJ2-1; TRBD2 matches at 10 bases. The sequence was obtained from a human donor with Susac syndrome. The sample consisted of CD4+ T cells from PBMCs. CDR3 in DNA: TGTGCCAGCTCACCGGTTGGCCTAGCGGGGGATAATGAGCAGTTCTTC. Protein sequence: CASSPVGLAGDNEQFF. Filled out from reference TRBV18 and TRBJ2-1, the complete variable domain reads NAGVMQNPRHLVRRRGQEARLRCSPMKGHSHVYWYRQLPEEGLKFMVYLQKENIIDESGMPKERFSAEFPKEGPSILRIQQVVRGDSAAYFCASSPVGLAGDNEQFFGPGTRLTVL.